This TCR beta chain appears in the sequencing data of a study of blood T cell repertoires in COVID-19. The CDR3 length is 15 residues. Unmatched junction bases numbered 9, after V lost 1 base and J lost 7 bases. Germline V gene sequence: CDR1 MDHEN, CDR2 SYDVKM. As originally analysed: Reference gene primer amplification gave estimated nucleated cell counts. The repertoire was sequenced with immunoSEQ multiplex PCR; TCRdb's copy has only in-frame clones and lacks some. For V, J and clone size, that table is used; D and trimming come from the DNA. The sample lists about 100,000 clones; about 86% were seen once.

The gene calls are TRBV28 and TRBJ1-1, with 7 bases matching TRBD1. Material for sequencing was peripheral blood. The TCR comes from a woman older than 75 with active or convalescent COVID-19. CDR3 DNA sequence: TGTGCCAGCAGTTTATCGAATTACAGGGGCGGTGAAGCTTTCTTT. Translated, it gives CASSLSNYRGGEAFF.